This TCR beta chain was obtained from a study of Ad26.COV2.S vaccination and SARS-CoV-2 variants. This table comes from immunoSEQ multiplex PCR, and its TCRdb copy is limited to in-frame clones, with some not included. The table has 200,000 to 300,000 clones, roughly 88% seen once. Treatment in this sample: roughly 19 received Ad26.COV2.S at low or high dose, single or two shots; 5 received placebo; per-sample allocation not given. After the first vaccine or placebo injection, samples were drawn on day 63. Study findings and constraints: Analyses that measured TCR breadth and depth may have underestimated total T cell responses.

To note about this clone: Its antigen is unidentified.

Deletions cut 0 bases from V and 3 bases from J, with 9 bases between. This CDR3 contains 14 residues. Here the sequenced sample was peripheral blood, taken in a trial of Ad26.COV2.S vaccine versus placebo. This sequence originates from a person aged 18-65 years who received the Ad26.COV2.S COVID-19 vaccine or a placebo. The rearrangement uses TRBV5-3 and TRBJ1-2; no reliable D call. TRBV5-3 is an ORF; its function is uncertain. The CDR3 loop reads CARSLVVTDYGYTF. The CDR3 DNA follows: TGTGCCAGAAGCTTGGTAGTGACGGACTATGGCTACACCTTC.